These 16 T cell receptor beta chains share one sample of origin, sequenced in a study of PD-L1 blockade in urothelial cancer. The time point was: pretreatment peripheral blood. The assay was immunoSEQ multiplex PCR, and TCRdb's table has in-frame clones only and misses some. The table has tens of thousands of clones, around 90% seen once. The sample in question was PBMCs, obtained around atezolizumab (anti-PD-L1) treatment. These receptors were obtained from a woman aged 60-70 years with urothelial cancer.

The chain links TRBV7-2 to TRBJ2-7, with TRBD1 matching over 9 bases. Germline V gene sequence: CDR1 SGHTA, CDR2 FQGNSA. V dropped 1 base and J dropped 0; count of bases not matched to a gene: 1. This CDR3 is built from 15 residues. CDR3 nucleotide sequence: TGTGCCAGCAGCTTAGGGACAGGGGTCTCCTACGAGCAGTACTTC. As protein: CASSLGTGVSYEQYF.

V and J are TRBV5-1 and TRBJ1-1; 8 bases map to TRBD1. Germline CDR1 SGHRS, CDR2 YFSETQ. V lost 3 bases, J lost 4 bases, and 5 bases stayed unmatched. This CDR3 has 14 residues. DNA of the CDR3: TGCGCCAGCAGCTCGATGGGACAGGTCACTGAAGCTTTCTTT. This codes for CASSSMGQVTEAFF. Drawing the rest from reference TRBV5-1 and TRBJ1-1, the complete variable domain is KAGVTQTPRYLIKTRGQQVTLSCSPISGHRSVSWYQQTPGQGLQFLFEYFSETQRNKGNFPGRFSGRQFSNSRSEMNVSTLELGDSALYLCASSSMGQVTEAFFGQGTRLTVV.

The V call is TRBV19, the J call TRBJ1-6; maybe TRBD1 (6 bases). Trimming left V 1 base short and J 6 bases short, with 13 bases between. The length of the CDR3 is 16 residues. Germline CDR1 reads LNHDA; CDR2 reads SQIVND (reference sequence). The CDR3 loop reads CASSIVPGTTNSPLHF. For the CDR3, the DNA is TGTGCCAGTAGTATAGTTCCGGGGACAACTAATTCACCCCTCCACTTT.

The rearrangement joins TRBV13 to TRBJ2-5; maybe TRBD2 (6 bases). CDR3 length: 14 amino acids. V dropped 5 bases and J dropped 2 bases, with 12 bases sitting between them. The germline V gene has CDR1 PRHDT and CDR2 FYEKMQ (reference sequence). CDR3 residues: CASSPRDGQETQYF. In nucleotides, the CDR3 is TGTGCCAGCAGCCCGCGGGACGGACAAGAGACCCAGTACTTC.

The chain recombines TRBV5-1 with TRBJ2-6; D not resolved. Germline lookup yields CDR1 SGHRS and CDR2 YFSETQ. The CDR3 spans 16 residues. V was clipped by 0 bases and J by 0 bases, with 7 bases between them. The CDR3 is CASSLGGVSGANVLTF. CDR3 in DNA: TGCGCCAGCAGCTTGGGTGGAGTCTCTGGGGCCAACGTCCTGACTTTC.

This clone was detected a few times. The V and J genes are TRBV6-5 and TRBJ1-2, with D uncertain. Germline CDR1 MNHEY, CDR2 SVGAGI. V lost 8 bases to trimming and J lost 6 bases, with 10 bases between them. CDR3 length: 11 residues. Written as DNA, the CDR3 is TGTGCCAGCGGCCCCTTTGATGGCTACACCTTC. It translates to CASGPFDGYTF.

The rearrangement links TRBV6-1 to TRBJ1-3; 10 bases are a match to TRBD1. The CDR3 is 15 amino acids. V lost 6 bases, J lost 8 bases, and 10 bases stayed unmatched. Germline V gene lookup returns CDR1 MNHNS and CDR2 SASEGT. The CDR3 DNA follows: TGTGCCAGCAGCTTAGGACAGGGGGATCTCCACACCATATATTTT. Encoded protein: CASSLGQGDLHTIYF.

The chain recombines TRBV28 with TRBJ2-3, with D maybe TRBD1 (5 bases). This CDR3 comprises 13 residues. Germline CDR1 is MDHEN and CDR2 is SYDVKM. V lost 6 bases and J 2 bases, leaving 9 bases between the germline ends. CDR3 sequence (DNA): TGTGCCAGCAGGGGCAGGGTCACAGATACGCAGTATTTT. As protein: CASRGRVTDTQYF.

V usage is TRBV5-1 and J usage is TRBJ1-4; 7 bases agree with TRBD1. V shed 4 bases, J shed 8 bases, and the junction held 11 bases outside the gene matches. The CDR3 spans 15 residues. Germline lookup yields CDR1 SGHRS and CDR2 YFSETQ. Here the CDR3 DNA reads TGCGCCAGCAGCCTAACGACAGGGTGGGGGGAAAAACTGTTTTTT. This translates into CASSLTTGWGEKLFF.

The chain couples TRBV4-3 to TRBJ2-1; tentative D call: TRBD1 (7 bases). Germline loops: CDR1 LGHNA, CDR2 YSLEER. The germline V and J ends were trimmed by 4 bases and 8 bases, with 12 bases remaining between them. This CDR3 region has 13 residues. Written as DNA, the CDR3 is TGCGCCAGCAGCCCACTCAGGGGGGATGAGCAGTTCTTC. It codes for CASSPLRGDEQFF.

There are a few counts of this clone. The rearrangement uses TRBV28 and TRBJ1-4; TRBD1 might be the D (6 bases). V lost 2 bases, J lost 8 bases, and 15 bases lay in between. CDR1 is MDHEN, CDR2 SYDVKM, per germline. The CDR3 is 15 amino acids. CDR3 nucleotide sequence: TGTGCCAGCAGTTTACAGGGGCGTAGTTACGAAAAACTGTTTTTT. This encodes CASSLQGRSYEKLFF.

CDR3 sequence reads: CASSAGLFMNTEAFF. The CDR3, as DNA: TGTGCCAGCAGCGCTGGACTGTTCATGAACACTGAAGCTTTCTTT. The rearrangement joins TRBV5-6 to TRBJ1-1, with no clear D. Germline V gives CDR1 SGHDT, CDR2 YYEEEE. CDR3 length: 15 residues. Trimming took off 4 bases at V and 0 bases at J, with 13 bases between the two ends.

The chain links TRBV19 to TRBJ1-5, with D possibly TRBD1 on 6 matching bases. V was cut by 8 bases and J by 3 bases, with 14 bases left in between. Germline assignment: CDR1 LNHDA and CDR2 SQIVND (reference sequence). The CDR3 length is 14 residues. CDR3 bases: TGTGCCAGTTCATCGACAGGATTCAATCAGCCCCAGCATTTT. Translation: CASSSTGFNQPQHF.

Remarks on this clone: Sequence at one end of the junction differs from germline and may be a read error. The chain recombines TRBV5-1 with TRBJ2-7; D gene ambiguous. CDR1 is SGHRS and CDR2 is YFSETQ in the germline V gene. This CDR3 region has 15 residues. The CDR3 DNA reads TGCGCCAGCAGGTTGGGTCTACCAGGCCTCTACGAGCAGTACTTC. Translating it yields CASRLGLPGLYEQYF. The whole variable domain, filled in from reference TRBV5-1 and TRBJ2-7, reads KAGVTQTPRYLIKTRGQQVTLSCSPISGHRSVSWYQQTPGQGLQFLFEYFSETQRNKGNFPGRFSGRQFSNSRSEMNVSTLELGDSALYLCASRLGLPGLYEQYFGPGTRLTVT.

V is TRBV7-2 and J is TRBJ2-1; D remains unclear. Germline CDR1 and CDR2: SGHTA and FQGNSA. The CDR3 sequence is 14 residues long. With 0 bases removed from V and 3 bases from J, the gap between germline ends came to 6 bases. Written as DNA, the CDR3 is TGTGCCAGCAGCTTAGCGATCAGCTACAATGAGCAGTTCTTC. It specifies CASSLAISYNEQFF.

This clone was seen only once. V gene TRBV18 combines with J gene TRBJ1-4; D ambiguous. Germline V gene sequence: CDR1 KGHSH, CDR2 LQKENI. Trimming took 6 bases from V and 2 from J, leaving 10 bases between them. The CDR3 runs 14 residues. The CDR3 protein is CASSPRGTNEKLFF. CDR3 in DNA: TGTGCCAGCTCTCCTAGAGGGACTAATGAAAAACTGTTTTTT.